These 6 T cell receptor beta chains share one sample of origin, sequenced in a study of Ad26.COV2.S vaccination and SARS-CoV-2 variants. Treatment defined: about 20 received Ad26.COV2.S at low or high dose, single or two shots; about five received placebo; per-sample allocation not given. Material that was analyzed had been drawn on day 63 after the first vaccine or placebo injection. The method was immunoSEQ multiplex PCR; TCRdb's version includes in-frame clones alone and lacks a portion of them. The sample has under 550,000 clones, 85% to 90% seen once. Sequenced material: peripheral blood, taken in a trial of Ad26.COV2.S vaccine versus placebo. The receptors come from a person aged 18-60 years who received the Ad26.COV2.S COVID-19 vaccine or a placebo.

This clone appeared a few times. The chain uses TRBV7-9 and TRBJ2-1; TRBD2 agrees at 11 bases. This CDR3 spans 16 amino acids. J was trimmed by 5 bases and V by 7 bases; bases with no gene match: 10. Germline V gene sequence: CDR1 SEHNR, CDR2 FQNEAQ (reference sequence). CDR3 protein: CASTLASGGSNNEQFF. DNA of the CDR3: TGTGCCAGCACCTTGGCTAGCGGGGGGTCGAACAATGAGCAGTTCTTC.

The V gene is TRBV6-5, the J gene TRBJ1-2; 10 positions agree with TRBD1. In germline, CDR1 is MNHEY, CDR2 SVGAGI. J was trimmed by 5 bases and V by 2 bases; bases with no gene match: 8. The CDR3 contains 16 residues. The CDR3 loop reads CASSYDRGQSLYGYTF. The CDR3 nucleotides are TGTGCCAGCAGTTACGACAGGGGGCAATCGTTATATGGCTACACCTTC.

This clone occurred a few times. The chain employs TRBV3-1 (or the pseudogene TRBV3-2) and TRBJ2-7; the match to TRBD1 covers 9 bases. Germline V lookup: CDR1 LGHDT, CDR2 YNNKEL (reference sequence). The V and J ends lost 4 bases and 5 bases, in that order; junction bases with no gene match: 6. The CDR3 spans 14 residues. CDR3 bases: TGTGCCAGCAGCCCGGACAGGGGTTGGCACGAGCAGTACTTC. Translation: CASSPDRGWHEQYF.

The chain couples TRBV4-3 to TRBJ2-2; D not certain. CDR1 LGHNA and CDR2 YSLEER come from the germline V gene. CDR3 length: 12 residues. V was clipped by 2 bases and J by 7 bases, with 5 bases between them. Here the CDR3 reads CASSQWGGELFF. In DNA form, the CDR3 reads TGCGCCAGCAGCCAATGGGGCGGGGAGCTGTTTTTT.

The chain uses TRBV7-4 and TRBJ1-5, with a tentative D call TRBD1 (6 bases). Germline V gives CDR1 SGHVT, CDR2 SQSDAQ. This CDR3 spans 17 amino acids. V lost 2 bases, J lost 4 bases, and 18 bases lay in between. The CDR3 bases are TGTGCCAGCAGCTTATTGGGACAAGGGGGAATAAATCAGCCCCAGCATTTT. It encodes CASSLLGQGGINQPQHF.

The genes are TRBV15 and TRBJ2-1, with D perhaps given as TRBD1 or TRBD2 (6 bases each). CDR3 size: 14 residues. Germline V gene sequence: CDR1 LNHNV, CDR2 YYDKDF (reference sequence). The V end was cut by 3 bases, the J end by 4 bases, with 10 bases between. CDR3 coding DNA: TGTGCCACCAGCAGGGGGGGCCCTTACAATGAGCAGTTCTTC. The encoded protein is CATSRGGPYNEQFF.